The entry below gives a single T cell receptor (beta chain) sequence along with its context. No antigen is known for it. The record originates from a study of cytomegalovirus exposure and HLA in healthy donors. Findings and limits, study-wide: Presence/absence analyses supposed approximately even sequencing depth among donors.

Per the germline V gene, CDR1 is SGHRS and CDR2 is YFSETQ. V lost 2 bases to trimming and J lost 3 bases; unmatched junction nucleotides: 3. The CDR3 consists of 15 residues. With 60 Vbeta and 13 Jbeta primers, the PCR was carried out. Sequencing was performed with immunoSEQ multiplex PCR; in TCRdb, only in-frame clones are kept and a portion is missing. The data show about 55,000 clones, approximately 71% seen once. The sequenced sample consisted of PBMCs. The chain is built from TRBV5-1 and TRBJ2-3; 10 bases align to TRBD1. This receptor was obtained from a man aged 35-49 years in good health and CMV-seropositive. The CDR3 protein is CASSLRQGATDTQYF. The CDR3 DNA is TGCGCCAGCAGCTTACGACAGGGGGCGACAGATACGCAGTATTTT.